This T cell receptor (beta chain) is from a study of blood T cell repertoires in COVID-19. Study at large: COVID-19 samples from acute and convalescent phases originated in the United States, Italy and Spain. The analysed material was cDNA or gDNA that came from T cells, B-cell-depleted T cells, or PBMCs.

V was pared by 4 bases and J by 1 base, with 14 bases between. This CDR3 is built from 15 residues. Germline lookup yields CDR1 SGHRS and CDR2 YFSETQ. In the study's own analysis: Estimation of nucleated cell counts was performed using reference gene primer amplification. Sequenced by immunoSEQ multiplex PCR; TCRdb stores in-frame clones only, minus some. V and J calls and clone size follow that table, whereas D and trimming were derived from the DNA. The sample has some 80,000 clones, about 88% seen once; the top ten hold 8%. The sequenced sample consisted of peripheral blood. The sequence came from an older man with active or convalescent COVID-19. The rearrangement uses TRBV5-1 and TRBJ2-5, with D possibly being TRBD2 (6 bases). The CDR3 bases are TGCGCCAGCAGCGTACGAGGCGGGACCCAAGAGACCCAGTACTTC. Translated, it gives CASSVRGGTQETQYF.